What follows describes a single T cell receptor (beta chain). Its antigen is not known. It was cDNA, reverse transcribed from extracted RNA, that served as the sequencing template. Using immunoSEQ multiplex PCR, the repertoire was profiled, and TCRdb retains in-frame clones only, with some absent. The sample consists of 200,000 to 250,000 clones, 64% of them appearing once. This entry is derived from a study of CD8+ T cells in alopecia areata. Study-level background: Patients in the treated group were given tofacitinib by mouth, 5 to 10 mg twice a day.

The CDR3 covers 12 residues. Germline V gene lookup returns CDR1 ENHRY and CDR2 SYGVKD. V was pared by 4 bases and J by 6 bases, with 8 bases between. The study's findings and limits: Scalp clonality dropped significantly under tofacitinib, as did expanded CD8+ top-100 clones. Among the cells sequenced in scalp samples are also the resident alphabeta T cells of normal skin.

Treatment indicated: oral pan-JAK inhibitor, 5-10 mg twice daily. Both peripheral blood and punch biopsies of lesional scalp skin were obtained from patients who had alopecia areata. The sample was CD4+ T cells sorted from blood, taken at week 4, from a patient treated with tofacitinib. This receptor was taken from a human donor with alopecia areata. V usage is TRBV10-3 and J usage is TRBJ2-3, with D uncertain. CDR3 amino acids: CAISGSGDTQYF. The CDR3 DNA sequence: TGTGCCATCAGTGGGTCCGGGGATACGCAGTATTTT.